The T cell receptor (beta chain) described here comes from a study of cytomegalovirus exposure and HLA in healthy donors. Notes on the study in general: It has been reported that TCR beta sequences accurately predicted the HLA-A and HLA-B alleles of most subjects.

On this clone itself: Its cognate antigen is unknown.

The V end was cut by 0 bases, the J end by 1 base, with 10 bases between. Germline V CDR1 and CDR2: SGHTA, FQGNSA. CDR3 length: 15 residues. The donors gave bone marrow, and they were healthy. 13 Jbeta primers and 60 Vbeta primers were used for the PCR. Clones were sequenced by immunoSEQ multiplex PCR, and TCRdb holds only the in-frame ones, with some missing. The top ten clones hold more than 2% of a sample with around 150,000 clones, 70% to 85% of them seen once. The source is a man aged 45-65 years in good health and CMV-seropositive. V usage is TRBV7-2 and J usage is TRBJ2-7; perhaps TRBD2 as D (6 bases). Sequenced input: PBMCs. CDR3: CASSLAWGVSYEQYF. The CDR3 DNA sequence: TGTGCCAGCAGCTTAGCATGGGGGGTATCCTACGAGCAGTACTTC. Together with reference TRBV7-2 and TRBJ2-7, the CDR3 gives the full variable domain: GAGVSQSPSNKVTEKGKDVELRCDPISGHTALYWYRQSLGQGLEFLIYFQGNSAPDKSGLPSDRFSAERTGGSVSTLTIQRTQQEDSAVYLCASSLAWGVSYEQYFGPGTRLTVT.